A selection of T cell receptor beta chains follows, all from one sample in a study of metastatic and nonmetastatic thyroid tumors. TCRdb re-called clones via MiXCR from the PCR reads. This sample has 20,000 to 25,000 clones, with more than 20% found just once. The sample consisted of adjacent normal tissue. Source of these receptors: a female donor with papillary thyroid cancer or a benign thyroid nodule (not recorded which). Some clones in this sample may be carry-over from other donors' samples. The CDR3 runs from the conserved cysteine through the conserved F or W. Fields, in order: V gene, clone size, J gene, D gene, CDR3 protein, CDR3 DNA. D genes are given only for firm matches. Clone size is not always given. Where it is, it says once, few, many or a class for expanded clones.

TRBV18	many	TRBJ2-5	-	CASSPPSRRETQYF	TGTGCCAGCTCACCACCGTCCAGGAGGGAGACCCAGTACTTC
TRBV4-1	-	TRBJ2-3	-	CASSQDFGWARKTDTQYF	TGCGCTAGCAGCCAAGACTTCGGCTGGGCCAGAAAAACAGATACGCAGTATTTT
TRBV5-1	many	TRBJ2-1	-	CASSLGVGAYLGDEQFF	TGCGCCAGCAGCTTGGGGGTAGGGGCTTACCTTGGAGATGAGCAGTTCTTC
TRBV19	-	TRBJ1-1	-	CASNSIDTEAFF	TGTGCCAGCAATTCGATAGACACTGAAGCTTTCTTT
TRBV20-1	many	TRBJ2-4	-	CSARDGGNIQYF	TGCAGTGCTAGAGATGGTGGAAACATTCAGTACTTC
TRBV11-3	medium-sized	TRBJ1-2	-	CASSFQGIEGYTF	TGTGCCAGCAGCTTCCAGGGTATCGAGGGCTACACCTTC
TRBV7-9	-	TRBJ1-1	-	CASSWGVTEDLF	TGTGCCAGCAGCTGGGGGGTCACTGAAGATTTATTT
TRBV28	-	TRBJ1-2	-	CASSLGSGTVGDGYTF	TGTGCCAGCAGCTTAGGGTCCGGGACGGTTGGGGATGGCTACACCTTC
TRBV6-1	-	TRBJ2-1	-	CASATNRDPSYNEQFF	TGTGCCAGCGCAACTAACAGGGACCCATCCTACAATGAGCAGTTCTTC
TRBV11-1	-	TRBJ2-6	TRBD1	CASRSDRFSGDNVLTF	TGTGCCAGCAGATCGGACAGGTTTAGTGGGGACAACGTCCTGACTTTC
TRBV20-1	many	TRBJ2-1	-	CSISGTNYNEQFF	TGCAGCATTAGCGGCACGAACTACAATGAGCAGTTCTTC
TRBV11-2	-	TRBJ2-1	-	CASSIRTCPYNEQFF	TGTGCCAGCAGCATTCGGACGTGTCCATACAATGAGCAGTTCTTC
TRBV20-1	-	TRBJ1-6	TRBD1	CSASGTGVNNSPLNF	TGCAGTGCTAGTGGGACAGGGGTGAATAATTCACCCCTAAACTTT
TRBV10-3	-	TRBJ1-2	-	CAISQSPQGCYTF	TGTGCCATCAGTCAGTCTCCCCAGGGATGCTACACCTTC
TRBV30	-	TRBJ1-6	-	CAWSGTLGGRSPLHF	TGTGCCTGGAGCGGGACCCTCGGAGGTCGTTCACCCCTCCACTTT
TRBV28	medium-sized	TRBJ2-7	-	CASSLGWGVIYEQYF	TGTGCCAGCAGTTTAGGATGGGGGGTTATTTACGAGCAGTACTTC
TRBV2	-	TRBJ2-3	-	CASSDLWTQYF	TGTGCCAGCAGTGACTTGTGGACCCAGTATTTT
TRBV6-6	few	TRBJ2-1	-	CASGYESPPYNEQFF	TGTGCCAGCGGTTACGAGTCTCCCCCCTACAATGAGCAGTTCTTC
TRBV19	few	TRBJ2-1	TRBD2	CASSFGLGPYNEQFF	TGTGCCAGTAGCTTTGGACTAGGACCCTACAATGAGCAGTTCTTT
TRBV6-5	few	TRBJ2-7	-	CASSYGGTRDEQYF	TGTGCCAGCAGTTACGGGGGAACTCGAGACGAGCAGTACTTC
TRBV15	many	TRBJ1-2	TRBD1	CATSRDRGRDYGYTF	TGTGCCACCAGCAGAGATAGGGGGCGCGACTATGGCTACACCTTC
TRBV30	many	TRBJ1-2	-	CAWSVPREGYTF	TGTGCCTGGAGTGTCCCGAGAGAGGGCTACACCTTC
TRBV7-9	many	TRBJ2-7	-	CASSLAGVGEQYF	TGTGCCAGCAGCTTAGCGGGGGTAGGCGAGCAGTACTTC
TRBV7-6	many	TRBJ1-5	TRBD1	CASSVSSGGPTNQPQHF	TGTGCCAGCAGCGTATCCTCAGGGGGCCCCACCAATCAGCCCCAGCATTTT
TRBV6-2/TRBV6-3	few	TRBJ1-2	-	CASRGRGRIDNDNYGYTF	TGTGCCAGCAGGGGAAGGGGGAGGATTGATAACGATAACTATGGCTACACCTTC
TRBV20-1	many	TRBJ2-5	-	CSASPLQRNQETQYF	TGCAGTGCTAGCCCTCTACAGCGGAACCAAGAGACCCAGTACTTC
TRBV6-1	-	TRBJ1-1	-	CASSLRGAEAFF	TGTGCCAGCAGCCTACGAGGCGCTGAAGCTTTCTTT
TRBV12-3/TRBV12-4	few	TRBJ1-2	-	CAVGHPNYGYTF	TGTGCCGTAGGACACCCTAACTATGGCTACACCTTC
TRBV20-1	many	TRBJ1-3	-	CSARDWGFFSGNTIYF	TGCAGTGCTAGAGATTGGGGTTTCTTCTCTGGAAACACCATATATTTT
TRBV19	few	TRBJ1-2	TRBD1	CASSIRQGAEGYTF	TGTGCCAGTAGTATCCGACAGGGGGCTGAGGGCTACACCTTC
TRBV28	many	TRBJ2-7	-	CASSLDSTYEQYF	TGTGCCAGCAGTTTGGACAGTACCTACGAGCAGTACTTC
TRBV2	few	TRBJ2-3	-	CASSPIEGPDTQYF	TGTGCCAGCAGTCCAATAGAGGGACCAGATACGCAGTATTTT
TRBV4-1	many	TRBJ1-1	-	CASSQDRGTEAFF	TGCGCCAGCAGCCAAGATCGAGGGACTGAAGCTTTCTTT
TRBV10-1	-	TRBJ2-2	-	CASSAGNTGELFF	TGCGCCAGCAGTGCAGGGAACACCGGGGAGCTGTTTTTT
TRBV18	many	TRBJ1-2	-	CASSPSDSRGYTF	TGTGCCAGCTCACCATCGGACAGTAGGGGCTACACCTTC
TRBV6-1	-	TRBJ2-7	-	CASSEMWSEQYF	TGTGCCAGCAGTGAAATGTGGTCCGAGCAGTACTTC
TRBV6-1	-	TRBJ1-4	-	CASSDFAGRKLFF	TGTGCCAGCAGTGATTTCGCCGGACGGAAACTGTTTTTT
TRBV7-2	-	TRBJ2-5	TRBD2	CASSLQAREGVRETQYF	TGTGCCAGCAGCTTACAGGCGCGGGAGGGCGTGCGGGAGACCCAGTACTTC